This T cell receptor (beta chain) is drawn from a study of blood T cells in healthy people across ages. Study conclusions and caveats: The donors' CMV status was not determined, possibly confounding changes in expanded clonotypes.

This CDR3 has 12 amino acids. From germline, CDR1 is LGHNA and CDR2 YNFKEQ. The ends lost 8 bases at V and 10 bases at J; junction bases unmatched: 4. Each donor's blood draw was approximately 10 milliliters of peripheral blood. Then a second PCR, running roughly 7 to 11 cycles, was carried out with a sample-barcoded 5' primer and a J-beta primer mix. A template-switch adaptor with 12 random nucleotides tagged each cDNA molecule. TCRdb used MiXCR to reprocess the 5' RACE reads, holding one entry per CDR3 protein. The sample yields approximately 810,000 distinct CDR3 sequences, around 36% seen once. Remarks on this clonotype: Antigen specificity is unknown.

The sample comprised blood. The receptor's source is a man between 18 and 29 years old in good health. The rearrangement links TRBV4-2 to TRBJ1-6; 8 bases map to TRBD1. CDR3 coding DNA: TGTGCCAGCGGGACAGGAGGCTCACCCCTCCACTTT. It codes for CASGTGGSPLHF.